This TCR beta chain was identified in a study of T cells in Graves' hyperthyroidism and ophthalmopathy. Looking at the study overall: Peripheral blood specimens were obtained at initial diagnosis, prior to any treatment.

Active moderate-to-severe ophthalmopathy, Clinical Activity Score at least 3, NOSPECS at least 4, under 3 months' duration. TCR beta CDR3 regions were amplified from RNA. First-round RT-PCR of the TCR CDR3 relied on the HTBI primer set. TCRdb used MiXCR to reprocess the multiplex PCR reads, holding one entry per CDR3 protein. The repertoire has over 250,000 distinct CDR3 sequences, roughly 13% of them found once; the top ten carry approximately 35%. Many counts were recorded for this clonotype. The antigen is unknown. Study results and limitations: Stable hyperthyroidism was separated from ophthalmopathy by a model based on 13 V-J features. Most clonotypes expanded in thyroid above 0.001 were likewise present in blood.

The origin of this receptor is a woman between 40 and 55 years old with Graves' ophthalmopathy. The sample consisted of blood.

The CDR3 coding sequence is TGTGCCAGCAGCTTCAGCCTTATGGGAAACACCATATATTTT. Translation gives CASSFSLMGNTIYF. The genes are TRBV7-9 and TRBJ1-3; D not certain. Looked up from germline, CDR1 is SEHNR and CDR2 is FQNEAQ (reference sequence). V lost 3 bases to trimming and J lost 4 bases, with 10 bases between them. CDR3 size: 14 residues.